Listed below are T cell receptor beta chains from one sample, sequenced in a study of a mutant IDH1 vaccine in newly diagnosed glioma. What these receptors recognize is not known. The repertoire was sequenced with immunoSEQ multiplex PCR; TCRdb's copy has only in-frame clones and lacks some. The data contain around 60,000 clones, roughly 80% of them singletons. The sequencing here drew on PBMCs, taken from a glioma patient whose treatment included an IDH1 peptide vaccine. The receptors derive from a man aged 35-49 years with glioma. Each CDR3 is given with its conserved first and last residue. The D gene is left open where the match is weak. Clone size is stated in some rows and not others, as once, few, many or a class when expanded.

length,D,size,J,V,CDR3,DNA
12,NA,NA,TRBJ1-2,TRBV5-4,CASSLAANGYTF,TGTGCCAGCAGCTTGGCGGCGAATGGCTACACCTTC
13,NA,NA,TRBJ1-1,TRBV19,CASSVGANTEAFF,TGTGCCAGTAGTGTGGGGGCGAACACTGAAGCTTTCTTT
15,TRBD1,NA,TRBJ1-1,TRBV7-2,CASSLGGTGGREAFF,TGTGCCAGCAGCTTAGGGGGGACAGGGGGTCGTGAAGCTTTCTTT
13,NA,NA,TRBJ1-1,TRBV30,CAWSRPPSSEAFF,TGTGCCTGGAGCAGACCCCCTAGCTCTGAAGCTTTCTTT
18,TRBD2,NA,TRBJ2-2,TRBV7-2,CASSLNLWNGGYTGELFF,TGTGCCAGCAGCCTCAATCTCTGGAACGGGGGGTACACCGGGGAGCTGTTTTTT
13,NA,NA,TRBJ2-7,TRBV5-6,CASSLGLTYEQYF,TGTGCCAGCAGCTTGGGCCTTACCTACGAGCAGTACTTC
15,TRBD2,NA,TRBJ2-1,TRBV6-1,CASSEAGGSYNEQFF,TGTGCCAGCAGTGAAGCGGGAGGGTCCTACAATGAGCAGTTCTTC
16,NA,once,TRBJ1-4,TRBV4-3,CASSLTHGEFREKLFF,TGCGCCAGCAGCCTCACACACGGGGAGTTTCGTGAAAAACTGTTTTTT
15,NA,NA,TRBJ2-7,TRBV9,CASSVGGWGGYEQYF,TGTGCCAGCAGCGTAGGCGGGTGGGGCGGATACGAGCAGTACTTC
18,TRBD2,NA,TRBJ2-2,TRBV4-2,CASSQYGGVAGYTGELFF,TGTGCCAGCAGCCAATACGGAGGGGTAGCGGGATACACCGGGGAGCTGTTTTTT
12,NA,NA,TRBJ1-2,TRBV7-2,CASRGGIYGYTF,TGTGCCAGCAGGGGCGGAATCTATGGCTACACCTTC
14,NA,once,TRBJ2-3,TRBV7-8,CASSLAPMGDTQYF,TGTGCCAGCAGCTTAGCGCCCATGGGAGATACGCAGTATTTT
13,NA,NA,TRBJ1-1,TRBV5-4,CASKGGENTEAFF,TGTGCCAGCAAGGGGGGGGAGAACACTGAAGCTTTCTTT
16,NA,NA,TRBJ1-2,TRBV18,CASSPSVGSNVGGYTF,TGTGCCAGCTCACCTTCGGTTGGGTCGAATGTTGGGGGCTACACCTTC
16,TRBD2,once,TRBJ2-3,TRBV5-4,CASSLTSGRAVDTQYF,TGTGCCAGCAGCTTGACTAGCGGGAGGGCCGTAGATACGCAGTATTTT
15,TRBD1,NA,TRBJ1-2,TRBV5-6,CASSLTGGARYGYTF,TGTGCCAGCAGCTTAACAGGGGGCGCACGATATGGCTACACCTTC
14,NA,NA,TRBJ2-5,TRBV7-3,CASSLTLGSETQYF,TGTGCCAGCAGCTTAACGCTGGGATCTGAGACCCAGTACTTC
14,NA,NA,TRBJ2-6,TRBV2,CASRQGPGANVLTF,TGTGCCAGCAGGCAGGGGCCTGGGGCCAACGTCCTGACTTTC
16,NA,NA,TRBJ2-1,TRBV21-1,CASRWKASGGYNEQFF,TGTGCCAGCCGATGGAAGGCTAGCGGGGGATACAATGAGCAGTTCTTC
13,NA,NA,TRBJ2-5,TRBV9,CASSVGVSGAQYF,TGTGCCAGCAGCGTAGGAGTGTCCGGGGCCCAGTACTTC
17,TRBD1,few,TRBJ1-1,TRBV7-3,CASSLAPTGGGRTEAFF,TGTGCCAGCAGCTTAGCCCCTACAGGGGGCGGGCGCACTGAAGCTTTCTTT
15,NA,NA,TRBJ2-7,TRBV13,CASSHGGSATYEQYF,TGTGCCAGCAGCCACGGAGGATCAGCCACCTACGAGCAGTACTTC